This passage covers 24 T cell receptor beta chains from one sample sequenced in a study of control samples from healthy donors and cancer patients. The method was immunoSEQ multiplex PCR; TCRdb's version includes in-frame clones alone and lacks a portion of them. The table includes more than 45,000 clones, over 90% detected once. The sequenced sample was PBMCs. These receptors were obtained from a woman between 50 and 59 years old with head and neck cancer.

The J gene is TRBJ2-5, the V gene TRBV5-1, with D perhaps given as TRBD1 or TRBD2 (6 bases each). The germline V and J ends were trimmed by 2 bases and 4 bases, with 15 bases remaining between them. This CDR3 is built from 15 residues. Germline V gives CDR1 SGHRS, CDR2 YFSETQ. CDR3 DNA: TGCGCCAGCAGCTTACTTGGGGGGCAGGGAGAGACCCAGTACTTC. Its translation: CASSLLGGQGETQYF.

V and J are TRBV6-6 and TRBJ2-5; TRBD2 matches 8 bases. Germline lookup yields CDR1 MNHNY and CDR2 SVGAGI (reference sequence). V was pared by 6 bases and J by 3 bases, with 12 bases of the junction left unmatched. This CDR3 spans 16 amino acids. CDR3 loop: CASSYGGVRVEETQYF. Here the CDR3 DNA reads TGTGCCAGCAGCTACGGGGGGGTAAGAGTGGAAGAGACCCAGTACTTC.

This CDR3 is CASSLALRGAYEQYF. The CDR3 coding sequence is TGTGCCAGCAGCTTAGCACTGAGAGGGGCCTACGAGCAGTACTTC. The chain couples TRBV11-2 to TRBJ2-7, with D tentatively TRBD1 or TRBD2 (5 bases each). This CDR3 is built from 15 residues. Deletions cut 1 base from V and 2 bases from J, with 12 bases between. From germline, CDR1 is SGHAT and CDR2 FQNNGV.

J is TRBJ1-1 and V is TRBV5-4; 7 nucleotides match TRBD1. CDR1 is SGHNT, CDR2 YYREEE, per germline (reference sequence). The CDR3 has 15 amino acids. V trimming: 4 bases; J trimming: 5 bases; junction bases outside the gene matches: 11. The CDR3 sequence: CASSLRQGRSTEAFF. The CDR3 DNA reads as TGTGCCAGCAGCCTCCGACAGGGACGAAGTACTGAAGCTTTCTTT.

This clone was seen a single time. This sequence joins TRBV14 and TRBJ1-4; TRBD1 matches 7 bases. Germline V gene lookup returns CDR1 SGHDN and CDR2 FVKESK. The CDR3 consists of 19 residues. The junction had 18 bases not matched to a gene; V was cut back by 0 bases and J by 8 bases. CDR3 bases: TGTGCCAGCAGCCAAGAGGGGTTCAGGGGGAACCGAAAAAAGGAAAAACTGTTTTTT. Its translation: CASSQEGFRGNRKKEKLFF.

This sequence joins TRBV29-1 and TRBJ1-1; the D gene is possibly TRBD1 (6 bases). This CDR3 spans 12 amino acids. CDR1 and CDR2 from the germline V gene are SQVTM and ANQGSEA. With 6 bases removed from V and 3 bases from J, the gap between germline ends came to 11 bases. CDR3 sequence: CSVLRGDTEAFF. The DNA for the CDR3 is TGCAGCGTACTCAGGGGAGACACTGAAGCTTTCTTT.

This chain connects TRBV2 to TRBJ1-2; 8 positions agree with TRBD1. V gave up 4 bases and J gave up 4 bases; unmatched junction bases: 8. Germline-derived CDR1 and CDR2 are SNHLY and FYNNEI. The CDR3 length is 15 residues. The DNA of the CDR3 is TGTGCCAGCAGTGTTCCGGGACAGGATATCTATGGCTACACCTTC. This translates into CASSVPGQDIYGYTF.

The chain has TRBV7-2 and TRBJ1-2, with D possibly TRBD1 on 5 matching bases. The V end lost 1 base, the J end lost 5 bases, and 11 bases lay between the germline ends. The CDR3 length is 14 residues. Looked up from germline, CDR1 is SGHTA and CDR2 is FQGNSA. This CDR3 reads CASSLGTGDYGYTF. The CDR3 coding sequence is TGTGCCAGCAGCTTAGGGACGGGGGATTATGGCTACACCTTC.

This rearrangement joins TRBV30 to TRBJ1-4; tentatively, D is TRBD1 (5 bases). V shed 5 bases and J shed 5 bases, with 12 bases lying between them. From germline, CDR1 is GTSNPN and CDR2 SVGIG (reference sequence). The length of the CDR3 is 13 residues. In DNA, the CDR3 is TGTGCCTGGGGGGGGGAGTTCAATGAAAAACTGTTTTTT. It is translated as CAWGGEFNEKLFF.

The chain recombines TRBV5-4 with TRBJ1-1; 8 bases are a match to TRBD1. The CDR3 sequence is 14 residues long. Germline V lookup: CDR1 SGHNT, CDR2 YYREEE (reference sequence). J was trimmed by 2 bases and V by 4 bases; bases with no gene match: 4. The CDR3 DNA follows: TGTGCCAGCAGCCCAGGACAGGGAAACACTGAAGCTTTCTTT. Its protein product is CASSPGQGNTEAFF.

The chain combines TRBV6-5 with TRBJ2-1, with 11 positions matching TRBD1. The CDR3 runs 15 residues. Germline V gives CDR1 MNHEY, CDR2 SVGAGI. J was trimmed by 7 bases and V by 4 bases; bases with no gene match: 6. CDR3 region: CASSSGTGGSNEQFF. The CDR3 nucleotides are TGTGCCAGCAGTTCCGGGACAGGGGGTTCAAATGAGCAGTTCTTC.

The chain is built from TRBV29-1 and TRBJ2-2, with 10 bases lining up with TRBD1. CDR1 is SQVTM and CDR2 is ANQGSEA in the germline V gene. The CDR3 sequence is 16 residues long. The V segment lost 0 bases and the J segment 6 bases; nucleotides outside the gene matches: 7. CDR3 in DNA: TGCAGCGTTGAAGACAGTGACAGGGGGCAGGCCGGGGAGCTGTTTTTT. Protein product: CSVEDSDRGQAGELFF.

The chain joins TRBV29-1 to TRBJ1-2; D may be TRBD1 (6 bases). V was pared by 0 bases and J by 7 bases, with 12 bases between. The CDR3 is 13 amino acids. The germline gives CDR1 SQVTM, CDR2 ANQGSEA. CDR3 amino acids: CSVEDHTGSGYTF. The CDR3 DNA follows: TGCAGCGTTGAAGATCATACAGGGAGTGGCTACACCTTC.

The chain joins TRBV7-9 to TRBJ2-2; possible D gene TRBD2, 6 bases. CDR3 length equals 16 residues. Trimming took off 5 bases at V and 1 base at J, with 14 bases between the two ends. The germline CDR1 and CDR2 sequences are SEHNR and FQNEAQ (reference sequence). The CDR3 DNA is TGTGCCAGCAGCCCGGTGGGTAGCGGGAACACCGGGGAGCTGTTTTTT. Amino acids: CASSPVGSGNTGELFF. The variable domain in full, completed from reference TRBV7-9 and TRBJ2-2, reads DTGVSQNPRHKITKRGQNVTFRCDPISEHNRLYWYRQTLGQGPEFLTYFQNEAQLEKSRLLSDRFSAERPKGSFSTLEIQRTEQGDSAMYLCASSPVGSGNTGELFFGEGSRLTVL.

This chain connects TRBV2 to TRBJ2-5; 10 bases are a match to TRBD1. Germline CDR1 reads SNHLY; CDR2 reads FYNNEI. This CDR3 has 14 amino acids. The trim removed 3 bases at V and 2 bases at J, leaving 0 bases unmatched. The CDR3 nucleotides read TGTGCCAGCAGTGAGGACAGGGGGCAAGAGACCCAGTACTTC. This encodes CASSEDRGQETQYF.

The genes are TRBV5-6 and TRBJ1-6; 7 bases align to TRBD1. The CDR3 spans 15 residues. Per germline, CDR1 SGHDT and CDR2 YYEEEE. J was trimmed by 9 bases and V by 0 bases; bases with no gene match: 6. The chain's CDR3 is CASSLETGRTSPLHF. The CDR3, as DNA: TGTGCCAGCAGCTTGGAGACAGGGAGGACTTCACCCCTCCACTTT.

The rearrangement uses TRBV18 and TRBJ1-6; D may be TRBD1 (5 bases). The CDR3 extends over 15 amino acids. Germline lookup yields CDR1 KGHSH and CDR2 LQKENI. V was pared by 3 bases and J by 6 bases, with 12 bases between. The CDR3 DNA follows: TGTGCCAGCTCACCCCAGGGCGGAGGTAATTCACCCCTCCACTTT. Its translation is CASSPQGGGNSPLHF.

V usage is TRBV6-1 and J usage is TRBJ2-7; TRBD2 aligns across 9 bases. The V gene's germline CDR1 is MNHNS and CDR2 SASEGT. This CDR3 spans 15 amino acids. With 3 bases clipped from V and 3 bases from J, the junction kept 6 bases outside the gene matches. CDR3 sequence reads: CASSERLAGYYEQYF. The CDR3 bases are TGTGCCAGCAGTGAGCGGCTAGCGGGATACTACGAGCAGTACTTC.

This rearrangement joins TRBV5-1 to TRBJ1-6; 11 bases align to TRBD1. The CDR3 is 15 amino acids. The germline V gene has CDR1 SGHRS and CDR2 YFSETQ. The V and J ends lost 2 bases and 6 bases, in that order; junction bases with no gene match: 1. As DNA, the CDR3 is TGCGCCAGCAGCTTCGGGACAGGGGGTAATTCACCCCTCCACTTT. It is translated as CASSFGTGGNSPLHF.

The genes are TRBV30 and TRBJ1-2, with D perhaps TRBD1 (5 bases). Trimming removed 0 bases at V and 3 bases at J, with 11 bases between. CDR3 length equals 14 residues. Germline V CDR1 and CDR2: GTSNPN, SVGIG (reference sequence). CDR3 sequence: CAWSVRRDHYGYTF. The CDR3 DNA sequence: TGTGCCTGGAGTGTGCGCAGGGATCACTATGGCTACACCTTC. Looking up the rest from reference TRBV30 and TRBJ1-2 gives the full variable domain: SQTIHQWPATLVQPVGSPLSLECTVEGTSNPNLYWYRQAAGRGLQLLFYSVGIGQISSEVPQNLSASRPQDRQFILSSKKLLLSDSGFYLCAWSVRRDHYGYTFGSGTRLTVV.

This clone was seen once. This chain links TRBV28 with TRBJ1-2; no firm D call. This CDR3 is built from 15 residues. Trimming removed 4 bases from V and 4 bases from J, with 16 bases in between. Per germline, CDR1 MDHEN and CDR2 SYDVKM. CDR3 protein: CASSYSVGPSYGYTF. Written as DNA, the CDR3 is TGTGCCAGCAGTTATTCGGTCGGGCCGAGCTATGGCTACACCTTC.

The CDR3 spells CASSPRDSGGAAEQYF. CDR3 coding DNA: TGTGCCAGCAGCCCCCGGGATAGCGGGGGGGCCGCCGAGCAGTACTTC. The rearrangement links TRBV9 to TRBJ2-7; 11 bases are a match to TRBD2. V lost 4 bases, J lost 6 bases, and 12 bases stayed unmatched. The germline CDR1 and CDR2 sequences are SGDLS and YYNGEE. The CDR3 runs 16 residues.

This chain uses TRBV6-2 or TRBV6-3 with TRBJ2-1; 13 bases agree with TRBD2. The CDR3 covers 16 residues. Germline V lookup: CDR1 MNHEY, CDR2 SVGEGT. V trimming: 6 bases; J trimming: 3 bases; junction bases outside the gene matches: 5. The CDR3 sequence: CASSDRTSGGYNEQFF. The CDR3 coding sequence is TGTGCCAGCAGCGACCGGACTAGCGGGGGCTACAATGAGCAGTTCTTC.

The chain combines TRBV28 with TRBJ2-3; TRBD1 might be the D (5 bases). Per the germline V gene, CDR1 is MDHEN and CDR2 is SYDVKM. The CDR3 sequence is 13 residues long. The V and J ends lost 8 bases and 0 bases respectively, with 9 bases between them. The CDR3 loop reads CASVQGSTDTQYF. CDR3 DNA: TGTGCCAGCGTTCAGGGTAGCACAGATACGCAGTATTTT.